The next 8 T cell receptor beta chains were all read from a single sample in a study of blood T cell repertoires in COVID-19. The method was immunoSEQ multiplex PCR; TCRdb's version includes in-frame clones alone and lacks a portion of them. The data hold some 250,000 clones, with around four fifths observed a single time. The sequenced material came from peripheral blood. These receptors were obtained from a man older than 75 with acute or convalescent COVID-19.

The V call is TRBV30, the J call TRBJ2-4; 11 bases align to TRBD2. The J segment lost 0 bases and the V segment lost 1 base, leaving 8 bases of the junction unmatched. Germline CDR1 is GTSNPN and CDR2 is SVGIG (reference sequence). This CDR3 spans 18 amino acids. In nucleotides, the CDR3 is TGTGCCTGGAGTGCGGCTAGCGGGAGGTTTAGAGCCAAAAACATTCAGTACTTC. Translating it yields CAWSAASGRFRAKNIQYF.

The V gene is TRBV2, the J gene TRBJ2-3, with D tentatively TRBD1 (5 bases). The CDR3 is 17 amino acids. V dropped 3 bases and J dropped 0 bases, with 16 bases sitting between them. Germline V gene sequence: CDR1 SNHLY, CDR2 FYNNEI. The CDR3 is CASSDPGFGASTDTQYF. DNA for the CDR3: TGTGCCAGCAGTGACCCAGGGTTCGGAGCTAGCACAGATACGCAGTATTTT.

This clone occurred a few times. The chain couples TRBV27 to TRBJ1-1; 9 nucleotides agree with TRBD1. The V gene end was trimmed by 6 bases and the J gene end by 6 bases; junction bases not matched to a gene: 8. From germline, CDR1 is MNHEY and CDR2 SMNVEV (reference sequence). The CDR3 is 14 residues long. The CDR3 nucleotides are TGTGCCAGCAGCCATAACAGGGGGCGTGCTGAAGCTTTCTTT. Translating it yields CASSHNRGRAEAFF.

The V gene is TRBV5-1, the J gene TRBJ2-7, with TRBD1 as a possible D gene (6 bases). V gave up 4 bases and J gave up 4 bases, with 15 bases separating them. Looked up from germline, CDR1 is SGHRS and CDR2 is YFSETQ. CDR3 size: 14 residues. Written as DNA, the CDR3 is TGCGCCAGCAGCGGGGGCCCGGGAACTTACGAGCAGTACTTC. Protein product: CASSGGPGTYEQYF. The full variable domain, completed using reference TRBV5-1 and TRBJ2-7, is KAGVTQTPRYLIKTRGQQVTLSCSPISGHRSVSWYQQTPGQGLQFLFEYFSETQRNKGNFPGRFSGRQFSNSRSEMNVSTLELGDSALYLCASSGGPGTYEQYFGPGTRLTVT.

CDR3 in amino acids: CASSLTGQGTYTF. The CDR3 DNA reads as TGTGCCAGCAGTTTGACCGGACAGGGGACCTACACCTTC. The chain links TRBV28 to TRBJ1-2, with 9 bases matching TRBD1. V gave up 3 bases and J gave up 10 bases; unmatched junction bases: 6. The CDR3 runs 13 residues. The germline V gene encodes CDR1 MDHEN and CDR2 SYDVKM.

As to this clone: This sample includes further DNA sequences coding for the same CDR3. The chain couples TRBV5-1 to TRBJ2-2; 8 bases agree with TRBD1. Trimming at V came to 0 bases and at J to 6 bases, leaving 4 bases not matched to a gene. The CDR3 has 15 residues. Germline V gene lookup returns CDR1 SGHRS and CDR2 YFSETQ. CDR3 in DNA: TGCGCCAGCAGCTTGGTGGGGACAGGTTCCGGGGAGCTGTTTTTT. Amino acids: CASSLVGTGSGELFF.

This clone was counted once. The chain carries TRBV18 and TRBJ2-2; TRBD1 aligns across 7 bases. The CDR3 contains 15 residues. V lost 3 bases to trimming and J lost 0 bases; unmatched junction nucleotides: 1. The germline gives CDR1 KGHSH, CDR2 LQKENI. Here the CDR3 DNA reads TGTGCCAGCTCACCGGGACAGCCGAACACCGGGGAGCTGTTTTTT. Amino acid sequence: CASSPGQPNTGELFF.

V and J are TRBV11-2 and TRBJ2-5; D unclear. Germline V gene sequence: CDR1 SGHAT, CDR2 FQNNGV. The CDR3 sequence is 16 residues long. Between the trimmed V and J ends, which lost 2 bases and 5 bases, there was a span of 18 bases. The CDR3 DNA reads TGTGCCAGCAGCTTAATTGGTTTGAGCTTTGTGGAGACCCAGTACTTC. This gives the protein CASSLIGLSFVETQYF. Full variable domain (rest looked up from reference TRBV11-2 and TRBJ2-5): EAGVAQSPRYKIIEKRQSVAFWCNPISGHATLYWYQQILGQGPKLLIQFQNNGVVDDSQLPKDRFSAERLKGVDSTLKIQPAKLEDSAVYLCASSLIGLSFVETQYFGPGTRLLVL.